A selection of T cell receptor beta chains follows, all from one sample in a study of Graves' ophthalmopathy and Graves' hyperthyroidism. TCRdb re-derived calls from the multiplex PCR reads in MiXCR, one entry per CDR3 protein. Of 600,000 to 950,000 distinct CDR3 sequences listed, 40% are singletons. The specimen was peripheral blood. The receptors stem from an adult man with Graves' ophthalmopathy. Each CDR3 is given with its conserved first and last residue. A D gene is named only where the DNA matches it firmly. Only some rows state a clone size, as once, few, many or a class for expanded clones.

j_call	v_call	clone_size	d_call	cdr3_nt	cdr3_aa
TRBJ1-2	TRBV10-3	once	.	TGTGCCATCAGGGCGGGGGGGGAGGACACCTTC	CAIRAGGEDTF
TRBJ2-7	TRBV20-1	few	TRBD2	TGCAGTGCGACCGGACTAGCGGGCCGCTCCTACGAGCAGTACTTC	CSATGLAGRSYEQYF
TRBJ1-5	TRBV24-1	.	.	TGTGCCACCAGTGTCCATAGTAGCAATCAGCCCCAGCATTTT	CATSVHSSNQPQHF
TRBJ1-2	TRBV24-1	many	.	TGTGCCACCAGTGATATCCGGGGCAGGGGCTACACCTTC	CATSDIRGRGYTF
TRBJ2-2	TRBV7-9	.	.	TGTGCCAGCACCCTAGTCAACACCGGGGAGCTGTTTTTT	CASTLVNTGELFF
TRBJ1-5	TRBV4-2	few	TRBD1	TGTGCCAGCAGCCATGGGGACAGGGGGGGAAGTCAGCCCCAGCATTTT	CASSHGDRGGSQPQHF
TRBJ2-6	TRBV11-2	.	.	TGTGCCAGCACCACATTCCAGGGGTTTGGGGCCAACGTCCTGACTTTC	CASTTFQGFGANVLTF
TRBJ2-7	TRBV9	few	.	TGTGCCAGCAGTTTCTCAGGGAGGCCCTACGAGCAGTACTTC	CASSFSGRPYEQYF
TRBJ2-2	TRBV7-2	many	.	TGTGCCAGCAGCGCAGCCCGGAACACCGGGGAGCTGTTTTTT	CASSAARNTGELFF
TRBJ1-6	TRBV20-1	.	.	TGCAGTGCTAGCGGTGGGGGGGGAAGCTCCTATAATTCACCCCTCCACTTT	CSASGGGGSSYNSPLHF
TRBJ1-4	TRBV29-1	.	TRBD1	TGCAGCGTCCAGGGGGGAGGAAGTGAAAAACTGTTTTTT	CSVQGGGSEKLFF
TRBJ2-2	TRBV2	few	TRBD1	TGTGCCAGCAGTGGGGACAGGGCTGCCGGGGAGCTGTTTTTT	CASSGDRAAGELFF
TRBJ2-7	TRBV14	.	.	TGTGCCAGCAGCACCCGGACCGCGAGCTCCTACGAGAAGTACTTC	CASSTRTASSYEKYF
TRBJ2-7	TRBV7-9	few	TRBD2	TGTGCCAGCAGCACTACTAGCGGGGGCTCCTACGAGCAGTACTTC	CASSTTSGGSYEQYF
TRBJ2-5	TRBV7-9	.	TRBD2	TGTGCCAGCAGCCAAGAAGTTACGCGGGAGGGCCTGCTTGGGGAGACCCAGTACTTC	CASSQEVTREGLLGETQYF
TRBJ1-1	TRBV6-5	.	TRBD1	TGTGCCACCCTCGAAGGGGGACAGAGGCTGGGTGAAGCTTCCTTT	CATLEGGQRLGEASF
TRBJ2-2	TRBV29-1	many	.	TGCAGCGTTGAAGAAAGGGGACCTACGAACACCGGGGAGCTGTTTTTT	CSVEERGPTNTGELFF
TRBJ2-7	TRBV7-8	few	TRBD1	TGTGCCAGCAGCCTAGACAGGGTTGCTGACTACGAGCAGTACTTC	CASSLDRVADYEQYF
TRBJ1-1	TRBV6-5	few	.	TGTGCCAGCAGTTTTGGATCGTACACTGAAGCTTTCTTT	CASSFGSYTEAFF
TRBJ2-7	TRBV11-2	few	TRBD1	TGTGCCAGCAGCTTAGGCAGGAGGACAGGCATCTACGAGCAGTACTTC	CASSLGRRTGIYEQYF
TRBJ1-1	TRBV5-1	.	.	TGCGCCAGCAGCTTGGAGGACGAACCCACTGAAGCTTTCTTT	CASSLEDEPTEAFF
TRBJ1-1	TRBV7-6	many	.	TGTGCCAGCAGCTTAAGGGCGAGTGACACTGAAGCTTTCTTT	CASSLRASDTEAFF
TRBJ2-6	TRBV7-9	.	TRBD1	TGCGCCAGCAGCCTAAGGACAGGGGCTTCGACTGGGGCCAACGTCCTGACTTTC	CASSLRTGASTGANVLTF
TRBJ2-7	TRBV4-1	many	.	TGCGCCAGCAGCCAAGAACAGGCAAGGTCCTACGAGCAGTACTTC	CASSQEQARSYEQYF
TRBJ1-2	TRBV20-1	few	TRBD1	TGCAGTGCTTTGGACAGGGCGATGGTTGGCTACACCTTC	CSALDRAMVGYTF
TRBJ1-2	TRBV7-2	few	TRBD1	TGTGCCAGCAGCTCCTACACAGGGGTTCAATATGGCTACACCTTC	CASSSYTGVQYGYTF
TRBJ1-5	TRBV12-3/TRBV12-4	.	.	TGTGCCAGCAGTTTAGGTGGGGGGGTTCATCAGCCCCAGCATTTT	CASSLGGGVHQPQHF
TRBJ2-5	TRBV11-2	few	.	TGTGCCAGCAGCCAAGGATGGGACCAAGAGACCCAGTACTTC	CASSQGWDQETQYF
TRBJ2-2	TRBV13	few	.	TGTGCCAGCAGCCCACAGGAGAACACCGGGGAGCTGTTTTTT	CASSPQENTGELFF
TRBJ1-6	TRBV19	.	.	TGTGCCAGCACCGTACGGGGAGGATTAGTCAGGACGGCCAATTCACCCCTCCACTTT	CASTVRGGLVRTANSPLHF
TRBJ2-5	TRBV7-2	.	TRBD2	TGTGCCAGCAGCCGCGGGGGACTCCCCCAAGAGACCCAGTACTTC	CASSRGGLPQETQYF
TRBJ2-2	TRBV2	.	TRBD1	TGTGCCAGCAGTGCTGGACAGGGGGCCATTATTAACACCGGGGAGCTGTTTTTT	CASSAGQGAIINTGELFF
TRBJ2-6	TRBV7-3	.	.	TGTGCCAGCAGCACGGAAACCGGGGCCAACGTCCTGACTTTC	CASSTETGANVLTF
TRBJ2-7	TRBV25-1	.	TRBD2	TGTGCCAGCAGCCGGCGTATCTCCAGGGGGCTTCTAGCGGGAGCGTACGAGCAGTACTTC	CASSRRISRGLLAGAYEQYF
TRBJ2-5	TRBV2	few	TRBD1	TGTGCCAGCTCACCACCGAACAGGGGTAGAGAGACCCAGTACTTC	CASSPPNRGRETQYF
TRBJ1-5	TRBV10-3	once	.	TGTGCCAGCAGTTACTCGAGTACTCAGCCCCAGCATTTT	CASSYSSTQPQHF
TRBJ2-7	TRBV5-5	.	TRBD2	TGTGCCAGCAGCTTAGGACTAGCGGGACACTACGAGCAGTACTTC	CASSLGLAGHYEQYF
TRBJ2-6	TRBV7-9	.	TRBD1	TGTGCCAGCAGCTACGGGACAGGACTAAGCTCTGGGGCCAACGTCCTGACTTTC	CASSYGTGLSSGANVLTF
TRBJ2-2	TRBV7-9	many	.	TGTGCCAGCAGCTTTCAGACCGGGGAGCTGTTTTTT	CASSFQTGELFF
TRBJ2-6	TRBV20-1	few	.	TGCAGTGCTAGAGGGCCCTCGAGATCTGGGGCCAACGTCCTGACTTTC	CSARGPSRSGANVLTF
TRBJ2-5	TRBV4-2	.	.	TGTGCCAGCAGCCAATGGGGGAATGGGCAAGAGACCCAGTACTTC	CASSQWGNGQETQYF
TRBJ1-2	TRBV15	.	.	TGTGCCACCAGCAGTTCCAATACAGGACTCTATGGCTACACCTTC	CATSSSNTGLYGYTF
TRBJ1-1	TRBV5-6	few	TRBD1	TGTGCCAGCCGAGAAACAGGGGGGATTGGGAACACTGAAGCTTTCTTT	CASRETGGIGNTEAFF
TRBJ2-7	TRBV29-1	.	TRBD1	TGCAGTACCGCGACAGGGGGGACCTACGAGCAGTACTTC	CSTATGGTYEQYF
TRBJ2-5	TRBV29-1	many	.	TGCAGCGTTGTTGGGAGAGCAGAGACCCAGTACTTC	CSVVGRAETQYF
TRBJ1-2	TRBV5-4	few	.	TGTGCCAGCAGCTTGGTAGCAAGTGCGGGGGGCTACACCTTC	CASSLVASAGGYTF
TRBJ1-1	TRBV5-1	.	.	TGTGCCAGCAGCTTCGGGCGAGCCGGGACGGGGAACACTGAAGCTTTCTTT	CASSFGRAGTGNTEAFF